This T cell receptor (beta chain) appears in the sequencing data of a study of cytomegalovirus exposure and HLA in healthy donors. Study findings and constraints: Productive rates of about 87% or about 30% were seen for most TCR beta V segments in an earlier analysis.

It was with 60 Vbeta and 13 Jbeta primers that the PCR ran. Using immunoSEQ multiplex PCR, the repertoire was profiled, and TCRdb retains in-frame clones only, with some absent. The profile shows around 280,000 clones, 70% to 90% of them singletons. Points on this clone: Antigen unknown.

The CDR3 is made up of 15 amino acids. Germline V lookup: CDR1 SGDLS, CDR2 YYNGEE. J lost 5 bases, V lost 0 bases, and 5 bases had no gene match. This clonotype was obtained from a woman aged 18-29 years in good health and CMV-seronegative. The sample comprised PBMCs. The rearrangement uses TRBV9 and TRBJ1-1; TRBD1 agrees at 9 bases. The CDR3 sequence is CASSVGYRGRTEAFF. In nucleotides, the CDR3 is TGTGCCAGCAGCGTAGGATACAGGGGGCGGACTGAAGCTTTCTTT.